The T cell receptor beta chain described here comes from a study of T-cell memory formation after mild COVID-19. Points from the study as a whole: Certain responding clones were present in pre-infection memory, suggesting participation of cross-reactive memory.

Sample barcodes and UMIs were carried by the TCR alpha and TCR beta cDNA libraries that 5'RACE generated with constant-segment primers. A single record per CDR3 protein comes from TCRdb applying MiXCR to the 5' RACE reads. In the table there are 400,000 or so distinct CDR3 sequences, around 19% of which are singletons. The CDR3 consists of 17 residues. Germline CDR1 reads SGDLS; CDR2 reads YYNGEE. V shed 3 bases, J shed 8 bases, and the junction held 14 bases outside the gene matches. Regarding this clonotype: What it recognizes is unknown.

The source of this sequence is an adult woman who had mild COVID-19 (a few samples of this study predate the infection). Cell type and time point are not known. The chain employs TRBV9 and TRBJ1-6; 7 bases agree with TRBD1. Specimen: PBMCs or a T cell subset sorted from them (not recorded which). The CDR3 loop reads CASSGRQGGHKDSPLHF. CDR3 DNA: TGTGCCAGCAGCGGTCGACAGGGAGGTCATAAAGATTCACCCCTCCACTTT.